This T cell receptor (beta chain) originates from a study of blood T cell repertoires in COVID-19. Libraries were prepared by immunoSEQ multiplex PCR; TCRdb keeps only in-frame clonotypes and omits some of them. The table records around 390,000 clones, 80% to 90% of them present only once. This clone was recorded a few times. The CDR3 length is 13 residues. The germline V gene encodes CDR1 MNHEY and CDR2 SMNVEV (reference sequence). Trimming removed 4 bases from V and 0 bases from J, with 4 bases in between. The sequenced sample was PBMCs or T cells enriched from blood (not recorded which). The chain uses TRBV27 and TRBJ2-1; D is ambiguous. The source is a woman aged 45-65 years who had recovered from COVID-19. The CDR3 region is CASSSSSYNEQFF. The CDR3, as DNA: TGTGCCAGCAGTTCCAGCTCCTACAATGAGCAGTTCTTC.